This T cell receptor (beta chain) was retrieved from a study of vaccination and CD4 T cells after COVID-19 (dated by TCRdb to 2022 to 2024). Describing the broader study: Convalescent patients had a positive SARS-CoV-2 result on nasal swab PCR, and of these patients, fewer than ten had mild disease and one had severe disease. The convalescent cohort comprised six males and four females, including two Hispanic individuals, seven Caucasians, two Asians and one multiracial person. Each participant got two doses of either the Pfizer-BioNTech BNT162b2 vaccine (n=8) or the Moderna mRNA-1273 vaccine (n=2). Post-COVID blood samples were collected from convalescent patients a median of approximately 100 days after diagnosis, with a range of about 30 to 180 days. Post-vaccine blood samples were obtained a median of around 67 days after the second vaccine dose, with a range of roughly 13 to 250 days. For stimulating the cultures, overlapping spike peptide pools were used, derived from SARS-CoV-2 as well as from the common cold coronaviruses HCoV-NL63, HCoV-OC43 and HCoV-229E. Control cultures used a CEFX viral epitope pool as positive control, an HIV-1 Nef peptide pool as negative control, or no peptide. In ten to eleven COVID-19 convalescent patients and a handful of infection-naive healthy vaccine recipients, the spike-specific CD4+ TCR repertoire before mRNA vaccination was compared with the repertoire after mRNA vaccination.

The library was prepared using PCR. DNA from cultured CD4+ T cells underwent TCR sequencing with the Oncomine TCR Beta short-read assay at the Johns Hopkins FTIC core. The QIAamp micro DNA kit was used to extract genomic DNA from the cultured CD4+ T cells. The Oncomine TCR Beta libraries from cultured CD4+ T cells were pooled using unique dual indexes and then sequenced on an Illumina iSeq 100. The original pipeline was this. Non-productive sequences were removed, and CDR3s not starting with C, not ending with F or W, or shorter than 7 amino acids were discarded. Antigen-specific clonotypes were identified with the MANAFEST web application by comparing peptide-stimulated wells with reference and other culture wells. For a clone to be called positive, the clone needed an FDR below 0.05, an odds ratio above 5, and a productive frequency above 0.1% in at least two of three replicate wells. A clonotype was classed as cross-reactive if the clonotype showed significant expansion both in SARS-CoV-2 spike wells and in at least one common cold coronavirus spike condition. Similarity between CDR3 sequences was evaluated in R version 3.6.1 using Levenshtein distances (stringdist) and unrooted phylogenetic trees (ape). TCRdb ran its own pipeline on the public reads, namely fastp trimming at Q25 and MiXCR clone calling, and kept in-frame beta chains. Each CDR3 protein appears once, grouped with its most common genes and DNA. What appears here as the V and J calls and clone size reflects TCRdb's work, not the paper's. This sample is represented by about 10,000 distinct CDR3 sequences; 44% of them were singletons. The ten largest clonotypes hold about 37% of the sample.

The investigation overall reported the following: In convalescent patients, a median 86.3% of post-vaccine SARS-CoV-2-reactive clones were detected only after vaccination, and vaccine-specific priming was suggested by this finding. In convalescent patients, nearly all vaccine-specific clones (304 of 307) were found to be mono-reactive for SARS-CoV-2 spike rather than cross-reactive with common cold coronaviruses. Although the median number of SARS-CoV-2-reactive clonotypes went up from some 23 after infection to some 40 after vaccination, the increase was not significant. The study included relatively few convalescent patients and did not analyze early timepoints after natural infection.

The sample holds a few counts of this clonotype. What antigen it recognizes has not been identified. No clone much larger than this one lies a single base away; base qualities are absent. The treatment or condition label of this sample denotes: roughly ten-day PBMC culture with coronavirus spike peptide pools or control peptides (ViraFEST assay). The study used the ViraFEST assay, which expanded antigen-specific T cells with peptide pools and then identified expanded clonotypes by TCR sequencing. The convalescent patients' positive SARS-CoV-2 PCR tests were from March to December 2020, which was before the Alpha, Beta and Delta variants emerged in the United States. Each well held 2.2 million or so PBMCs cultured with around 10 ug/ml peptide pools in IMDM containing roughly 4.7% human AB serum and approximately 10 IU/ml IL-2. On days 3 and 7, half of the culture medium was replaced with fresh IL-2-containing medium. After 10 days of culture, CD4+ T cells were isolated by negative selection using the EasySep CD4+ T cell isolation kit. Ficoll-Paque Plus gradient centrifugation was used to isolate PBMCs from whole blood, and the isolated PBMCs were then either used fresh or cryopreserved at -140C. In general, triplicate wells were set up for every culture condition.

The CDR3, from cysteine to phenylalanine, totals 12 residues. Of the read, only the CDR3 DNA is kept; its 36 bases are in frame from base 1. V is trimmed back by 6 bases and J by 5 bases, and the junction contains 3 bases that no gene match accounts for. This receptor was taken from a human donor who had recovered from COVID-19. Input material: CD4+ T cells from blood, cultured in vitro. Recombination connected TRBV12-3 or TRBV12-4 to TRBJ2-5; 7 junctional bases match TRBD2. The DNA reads TGTGCCAGCAGCTGGACTAGGGAGACCCAGTACTTC. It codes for CASSWTRETQYF.